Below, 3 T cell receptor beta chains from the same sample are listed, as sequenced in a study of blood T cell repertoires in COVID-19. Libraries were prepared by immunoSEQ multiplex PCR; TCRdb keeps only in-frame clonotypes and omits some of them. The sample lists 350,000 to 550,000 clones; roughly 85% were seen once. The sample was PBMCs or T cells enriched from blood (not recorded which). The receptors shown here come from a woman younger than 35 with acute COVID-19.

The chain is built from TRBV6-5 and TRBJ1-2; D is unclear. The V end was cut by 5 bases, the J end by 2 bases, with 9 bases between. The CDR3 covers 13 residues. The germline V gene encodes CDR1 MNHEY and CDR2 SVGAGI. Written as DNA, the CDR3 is TGTGCCAGCAGTCGGGATTTGAACTATGGCTACACCTTC. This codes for CASSRDLNYGYTF.

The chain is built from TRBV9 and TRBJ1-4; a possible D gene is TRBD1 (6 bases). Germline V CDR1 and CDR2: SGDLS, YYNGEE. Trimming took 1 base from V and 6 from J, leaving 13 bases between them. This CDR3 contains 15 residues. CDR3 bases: TGTGCCAGCAGCGTATTGGCCAGGGGAGATGAAAAACTGTTTTTT. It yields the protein CASSVLARGDEKLFF.

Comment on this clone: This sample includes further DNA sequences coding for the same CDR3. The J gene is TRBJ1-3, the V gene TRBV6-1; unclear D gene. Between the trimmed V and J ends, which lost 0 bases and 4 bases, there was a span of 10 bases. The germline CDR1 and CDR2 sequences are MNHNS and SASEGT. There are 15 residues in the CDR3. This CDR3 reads CASSEALSGGNTIYF. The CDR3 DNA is TGTGCCAGCAGTGAAGCGCTTTCAGGAGGAAACACCATATATTTT.